The rows below give T cell receptor beta chains drawn from one sample of a study of shared T cell receptors in the human thymus. The method was immunoSEQ multiplex PCR; TCRdb's version includes in-frame clones alone and lacks a portion of them. The sample has hundreds of thousands of clones; about 90% are singletons. This sample was also put to use in a study of human thymus T cells.

Sequencing used thymocytes. Source of these receptors: a boy under three years old with a congenital heart defect. Both conserved end residues are part of each CDR3. The D gene is left open where the match is weak. Part of the rows lack a size; the others show once, few, many or a class for expanded clones.

clone size | J gene | D gene | V gene | CDR3 protein | CDR3 DNA
NA | TRBJ1-4 | NA | TRBV27 | CASSPPDGVKEKLFF | TGTGCCAGCAGTCCCCCGGACGGGGTTAAGGAAAAACTGTTTTTT
NA | TRBJ2-7 | TRBD1 | TRBV6-7 | CASRTDDREDYEQYF | TGTGCCAGCAGGACTGATGACAGGGAAGACTACGAGCAGTACTTC
NA | TRBJ1-5 | NA | TRBV28 | CASSQNPTGDNQPQHF | TGTGCCAGCAGTCAAAATCCCACGGGGGACAATCAGCCCCAGCATTTT
NA | TRBJ2-7 | NA | TRBV10-3 | CAISERGSSYEQYF | TGTGCCATCAGTGAAAGAGGGTCCTCCTACGAGCAGTACTTC
NA | TRBJ2-7 | NA | TRBV10-3 | CAISREREAYEQYF | TGTGCCATCAGTAGAGAACGAGAGGCCTACGAGCAGTACTTC
NA | TRBJ2-7 | TRBD1 | TRBV6-5 | CASSWGRGPEQYF | TGTGCCAGCAGTTGGGGCAGGGGGCCCGAGCAGTACTTC
NA | TRBJ2-7 | NA | TRBV28 | CASSLWASYEQYF | TGTGCCAGCAGTTTATGGGCCTCCTACGAGCAGTACTTC
NA | TRBJ2-1 | NA | TRBV29-1 | CSVDFGTNRAPSYNEQFF | TGCAGCGTTGATTTTGGGACGAACAGGGCTCCCTCCTACAATGAGCAGTTCTTC
NA | TRBJ2-7 | TRBD2 | TRBV6-1 | CASSDTGLADYEQYF | TGTGCCAGCAGTGATACGGGACTAGCGGACTACGAGCAGTACTTC
NA | TRBJ2-7 | NA | TRBV6-1 | CASSDRGGDYEQYF | TGTGCCAGCAGTGACAGGGGAGGGGACTACGAGCAGTACTTC
NA | TRBJ1-4 | NA | TRBV4-1 | CASSQERFLTDQVEKLFF | TGCGCCAGCAGCCAAGAGAGGTTCTTGACAGACCAGGTTGAAAAACTGTTTTTT
NA | TRBJ2-1 | TRBD2 | TRBV6-6 | CASSYSGLAGGEQFF | TGTGCCAGCAGTTACAGCGGGCTAGCGGGGGGGGAGCAGTTCTTC
NA | TRBJ2-7 | TRBD2 | TRBV4-1 | CASSPGTSGGFFGYEQYF | TGCGCCAGCAGCCCGGGGACTAGCGGGGGTTTTTTTGGGTACGAGCAGTACTTC
NA | TRBJ1-6 | NA | TRBV7-2 | CASSLVSFQFSYNSPLHF | TGTGCCAGCAGCTTAGTTAGTTTTCAATTCTCCTATAATTCACCCCTCCACTTT
few | TRBJ1-3 | NA | TRBV29-1 | CSVGGDNTIYF | TGCAGCGTTGGAGGCGACAACACCATATATTTT
NA | TRBJ2-7 | TRBD2 | TRBV6-5 | CASSYVGLAVVEQYF | TGTGCCAGCAGTTACGTGGGACTAGCCGTGGTCGAGCAGTACTTC
NA | TRBJ1-4 | NA | TRBV5-6 | CASSFSSSEKLFF | TGTGCCAGCAGCTTTTCTTCTAGTGAAAAACTGTTTTTT
NA | TRBJ2-3 | TRBD2 | TRBV28 | CASSLIAGGHTDTQYF | TGTGCCAGCAGTCTAATAGCGGGGGGACACACAGATACGCAGTATTTT
once | TRBJ2-1 | TRBD2 | TRBV5-6 | CASSLLAGDYNEQFF | TGTGCCAGCAGCTTGCTAGCGGGGGACTACAATGAGCAGTTCTTC
NA | TRBJ2-7 | NA | TRBV5-8 | CASSLGYYSSYEQYF | TGTGCCAGCAGCTTGGGATATTATAGCTCCTACGAGCAGTACTTC
NA | TRBJ2-1 | TRBD2 | TRBV4-3 | CASSQDSQRGGNEQFF | TGCGCCAGCAGCCAAGATAGTCAGCGGGGGGGGAATGAGCAGTTCTTC
NA | TRBJ2-1 | NA | TRBV27 | CASSPGEGYNEQFF | TGTGCCAGCAGCCCAGGGGAAGGGTACAATGAGCAGTTCTTC
NA | TRBJ1-3 | NA | TRBV4-1 | CASSTDSSGNTIYF | TGCGCCAGCAGCACAGACAGCTCTGGAAACACCATATATTTT
NA | TRBJ1-2 | TRBD1 | TRBV7-2 | CASSLKKDRGGYGYTF | TGTGCCAGCAGCCTGAAAAAGGACAGGGGAGGCTATGGCTACACCTTC
once | TRBJ1-1 | TRBD1 | TRBV7-8 | CASSSPPGQGANTEAFF | TGTGCCAGCAGCTCACCGCCGGGACAGGGGGCGAACACTGAAGCTTTCTTT
NA | TRBJ1-1 | NA | TRBV5-1 | CASSSRQGNTEAFF | TGCGCCAGCAGCTCCCGTCAGGGGAACACTGAAGCTTTCTTT
NA | TRBJ2-5 | NA | TRBV27 | CASGSGQETQYF | TGTGCCTCCGGGAGCGGACAAGAGACCCAGTACTTC
NA | TRBJ2-2 | NA | TRBV25-1 | CASSGRGIGRELFF | TGTGCCAGCAGTGGCAGGGGTATCGGGCGGGAGCTGTTTTTT
once | TRBJ2-7 | NA | TRBV29-1 | CSVAGVRGWSEQYF | TGCAGCGTTGCCGGCGTTAGAGGTTGGTCCGAGCAGTACTTC
NA | TRBJ1-2 | NA | TRBV7-6 | CASSLGPNYGYTF | TGTGCCAGCAGCTTGGGCCCTAACTATGGCTACACCTTC
NA | TRBJ1-6 | NA | TRBV5-1 | CASSYDPPPPRAIYNSPLHF | TGCGCCAGCAGCTACGACCCACCACCACCCAGGGCCATCTATAATTCACCCCTCCACTTT
NA | TRBJ2-1 | TRBD2 | TRBV5-1 | CASSLPHGGSYNEQFF | TGCGCCAGCAGCTTACCCCACGGGGGGTCCTACAATGAGCAGTTCTTC
NA | TRBJ2-3 | TRBD2 | TRBV9 | CASSVGLAGGPTDTQYF | TGTGCCAGCAGCGTAGGGCTAGCGGGAGGGCCCACAGATACGCAGTATTTT
NA | TRBJ2-1 | NA | TRBV15 | CATSVVLAQTNNEQFF | TGTGCCACCAGCGTCGTTCTAGCCCAGACCAACAATGAGCAGTTCTTC
NA | TRBJ2-7 | TRBD2 | TRBV18 | CASSPLAGGPYEQYF | TGTGCCAGCTCACCCTTAGCGGGAGGGCCTTACGAGCAGTACTTC